What follows is one T cell receptor beta chain and its context. What it binds is not known. The PCR used 60 Vbeta and 13 Jbeta primers. The repertoire was sequenced with immunoSEQ multiplex PCR; TCRdb's copy has only in-frame clones and lacks some. This sample has around 33,000 clones, with 35% to 50% found just once. This specimen comes from a study of cytomegalovirus exposure and HLA in healthy donors. Study findings and constraints: Using the classifier, cytomegalovirus status was reportedly diagnosed with high specificity and sensitivity. When analyzed later, a missense DCLRE1C variant was found to be linked to TCR beta V- and J-gene trimming.

Germline V lookup: CDR1 SEHNR, CDR2 FQNEAQ (reference sequence). CDR3 length equals 18 residues. Trimming stripped 5 bases from V and 8 bases from J, with 27 bases between. This TCR derives from a woman aged 45-65 years in good health and CMV-seronegative. Material for sequencing was PBMCs. V is TRBV7-9 and J is TRBJ1-4; tentative D call: TRBD1 (5 bases). This chain's CDR3 is CASSPILPGGRGTEKLFF. The CDR3 region has the DNA TGTGCCAGCAGCCCTATTCTCCCGGGGGGTAGGGGCACAGAAAAACTGTTTTTT.